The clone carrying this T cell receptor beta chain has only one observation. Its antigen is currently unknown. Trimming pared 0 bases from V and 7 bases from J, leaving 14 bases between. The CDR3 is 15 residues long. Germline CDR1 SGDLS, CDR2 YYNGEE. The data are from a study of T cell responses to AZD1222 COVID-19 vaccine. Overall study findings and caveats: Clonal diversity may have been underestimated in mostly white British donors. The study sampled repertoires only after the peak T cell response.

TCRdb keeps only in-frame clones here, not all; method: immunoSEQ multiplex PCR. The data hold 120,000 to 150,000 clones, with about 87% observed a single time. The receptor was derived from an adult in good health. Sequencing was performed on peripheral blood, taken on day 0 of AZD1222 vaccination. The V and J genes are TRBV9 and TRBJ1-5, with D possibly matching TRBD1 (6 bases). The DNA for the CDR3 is TGTGCCAGCAGCGTAGGGGCCGGGGGGGCGCAGCCCCAGCATTTT. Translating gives CASSVGAGGAQPQHF.